The clone carrying this TCR beta chain was recorded many times. Each CDR3 protein is one row after TCRdb ran MiXCR on the reads. The sample includes 5,800 or so distinct CDR3 sequences, 9.5% of them seen just once. The specimen was CD4+ T cells from synovial fluid. The source is a human donor with rheumatoid arthritis.

CDR3 protein: CASSTSTGGTDTQYF. CDR3 nucleotide sequence: TGTGCCAGTAGTACCTCGACAGGGGGAACAGATACGCAGTATTTT. The rearrangement links TRBV19 to TRBJ2-3; TRBD1 matches at 9 bases. Germline V gene lookup returns CDR1 LNHDA and CDR2 SQIVND (reference sequence). The CDR3 is 15 residues long. The V segment lost 4 bases and the J segment 3 bases; nucleotides outside the gene matches: 5.